The present entry profiles one T cell receptor (beta chain) with its context. The record originates from a study of blood T cell repertoires in COVID-19. Across the whole study: COVID-19 samples collected from the United States, Italy and Spain covered acute and convalescent phases.

Profiled with immunoSEQ multiplex PCR; TCRdb holds only in-frame clones, not every one. The sample shows about 430,000 clones, around 89% of them seen only once. The sample comprised PBMCs or T cells enriched from blood (not recorded which). The sequence was collected from a man younger than 40 who had recovered from COVID-19.

The CDR3 is CASRGTEGEQYF. In DNA, the CDR3 is TGTGCCAGCAGGGGGACGGAGGGCGAGCAGTACTTC. The chain couples TRBV28 to TRBJ2-7, with D perhaps TRBD2 (6 bases). This CDR3 has 12 residues. CDR1 and CDR2 (germline): MDHEN, SYDVKM. V was trimmed by 6 bases and J by 6 bases, leaving 12 bases between them.